These 28 T cell receptor beta chains were all obtained from the same sample, sequenced in a study of OX40 agonist ivuxolimab in advanced cancers. The method was immunoSEQ multiplex PCR; TCRdb's version includes in-frame clones alone and lacks a portion of them. The sample yields over 20,000 clones, around 73% seen once. The starting material was CD4+ or CD8+ T cells sorted from blood, obtained in a trial of the OX40 agonist ivuxolimab. The receptors here all came from an adult with an advanced solid tumor such as melanoma, head and neck, liver or kidney cancer.

The chain carries TRBV27 and TRBJ1-2, with a weak D call TRBD1 (6 bases). V shed 6 bases and J shed 5 bases, with 13 bases lying between them. The CDR3 spans 13 residues. CDR1 and CDR2 from the germline V gene are MNHEY and SMNVEV (reference sequence). CDR3 DNA: TGTGCCAGCAGAATGACAGGACGGTATGGCTACACCTTC. This sequence encodes CASRMTGRYGYTF.

The chain has TRBV7-2 and TRBJ1-1; D is unresolved. CDR3 length: 14 residues. The germline V and J ends were trimmed by 1 base and 1 base, with 7 bases remaining between them. CDR1 is SGHTA, CDR2 FQGNSA, per germline. CDR3 amino acids: CASSLVGPNTEAFF. DNA for the CDR3: TGTGCCAGCAGCTTAGTCGGACCGAACACTGAAGCTTTCTTT.

This sequence joins TRBV19 and TRBJ2-2; D tentatively fits TRBD1 or TRBD2 (7 bases each). Trimming removed 4 bases at V and 4 bases at J, with 13 bases between. The CDR3 contains 15 residues. CDR1 and CDR2 from the germline V gene are LNHDA and SQIVND (reference sequence). The CDR3 DNA is TGTGCCAGTAGTACGACAGGGAGGGCCACCGGGGAGCTGTTTTTT. This codes for CASSTTGRATGELFF.

V usage is TRBV2 and J usage is TRBJ1-4, with 7 positions matching TRBD1. Per germline, CDR1 SNHLY and CDR2 FYNNEI. The CDR3 totals 13 residues. V dropped 6 bases and J dropped 4; count of bases not matched to a gene: 2. Here the CDR3 DNA reads TGTGCCAGCAGCCGGGACAGTAATGAAAAACTGTTTTTT. It encodes CASSRDSNEKLFF.

V usage is TRBV4-1 and J usage is TRBJ2-1; 7 positions agree with TRBD2. The V gene end was trimmed by 1 base and the J gene end by 0 bases; junction bases not matched to a gene: 6. Germline loops: CDR1 MGHRA, CDR2 YSYEKL. CDR3 length: 17 residues. For the CDR3, the DNA is TGCGCCAGCAGCCAAGGCGGTCGCGGGAGCTCCTACAATGAGCAGTTCTTC. This translates into CASSQGGRGSSYNEQFF.

This chain links TRBV6-1 with TRBJ1-1; the D gene is possibly TRBD1 (6 bases). With 2 bases removed from V and 11 bases from J, the gap between germline ends came to 24 bases. This CDR3 is 16 amino acids long. CDR1 is MNHNS and CDR2 is SASEGT in the germline V gene. The CDR3 reads CASSERGSDLGGPAFF. CDR3 bases: TGTGCCAGCAGTGAAAGGGGATCTGATTTAGGGGGGCCGGCTTTCTTT.

The V call is TRBV7-9, the J call TRBJ1-3; 8 bases are a match to TRBD1. This CDR3 comprises 17 residues. V lost 5 bases to trimming and J lost 2 bases; unmatched junction nucleotides: 11. Germline V gives CDR1 SEHNR, CDR2 FQNEAQ (reference sequence). CDR3 protein: CASSPRVQGVPGNTIYF. The CDR3 coding sequence is TGTGCCAGCAGCCCTAGGGTACAGGGGGTTCCTGGAAACACCATATATTTT.

The CDR3 here is CAWRGGRGMGGYTF. The CDR3, as DNA: TGTGCCTGGAGGGGGGGCAGGGGGATGGGCGGCTACACCTTC. This chain connects TRBV30 to TRBJ1-2; the match to TRBD1 covers 7 bases. This CDR3 spans 14 amino acids. With V trimmed by 3 bases and J by 8 bases, 12 bases remained unmatched. Germline CDR1 GTSNPN, CDR2 SVGIG (reference sequence). The complete variable domain, with remaining parts taken from reference TRBV30 and TRBJ1-2, reads SQTIHQWPATLVQPVGSPLSLECTVEGTSNPNLYWYRQAAGRGLQLLFYSVGIGQISSEVPQNLSASRPQDRQFILSSKKLLLSDSGFYLCAWRGGRGMGGYTFGSGTRLTVV.

Only a few counts were recorded for this clone. At one boundary the junction diverges from the germline segment, which might be a read error. The chain uses TRBV7-7 and TRBJ1-1; TRBD1 matches 7 bases. The CDR3 loop spans 15 amino acids. Germline values: CDR1 SSHAT, CDR2 FNYEAQ (reference sequence). CDR3 nucleotide sequence: TGTGCTAGCAGCCCACTCCTACAGGGGCACACTGAAGCTTTCTTT. Protein: CASSPLLQGHTEAFF.

V gene TRBV4-3 combines with J gene TRBJ1-6, with D tentatively TRBD1 (6 bases). The CDR3 length is 15 residues. Germline V CDR1 and CDR2: LGHNA, YSLEER. Trimming took off 1 base at V and 5 bases at J, with 9 bases between the two ends. CDR3 bases: TGCGCCAGCAGCCAAGGAGGGACAAATAATTCACCCCTCCACTTT. Translating gives CASSQGGTNNSPLHF.

This clone was observed once. The chain couples TRBV30 to TRBJ1-1; D is uncertain. CDR3 length: 13 amino acids. Germline V CDR1 and CDR2: GTSNPN, SVGIG (reference sequence). With 0 bases removed from V and 0 bases from J, the gap between germline ends came to 5 bases. This CDR3 reads CAWSVHVNTEAFF. The CDR3 DNA reads TGTGCCTGGAGTGTACATGTGAACACTGAAGCTTTCTTT.

CDR3 sequence: CASSLGQGGHEQYF. CDR3 in DNA: TGTGCCAGCAGCTTAGGACAGGGGGGCCACGAGCAGTACTTC. The J gene is TRBJ2-7, the V gene TRBV7-9; 9 bases are a match to TRBD1. CDR1 is SEHNR and CDR2 is FQNEAQ in the germline V gene (reference sequence). Unmatched junction bases numbered 3, after V lost 1 base and J lost 5 bases. This CDR3 comprises 14 residues. The full variable domain, with the rest looked up from reference TRBV7-9 and TRBJ2-7, is DTGVSQNPRHKITKRGQNVTFRCDPISEHNRLYWYRQTLGQGPEFLTYFQNEAQLEKSRLLSDRFSAERPKGSFSTLEIQRTEQGDSAMYLCASSLGQGGHEQYFGPGTRLTVT.

The chain combines TRBV5-4 with TRBJ2-3, with 11 bases that match TRBD2. The CDR3 has 17 residues. The germline V gene has CDR1 SGHNT and CDR2 YYREEE (reference sequence). J gave up 5 bases and V 2 bases, and 10 bases lay outside the gene matches. The CDR3, as DNA: TGTGCCAGCAGCTTCCATAGCGGGAGGGCCAAAATAGATACGCAGTATTTT. This encodes CASSFHSGRAKIDTQYF. Together with reference TRBV5-4 and TRBJ2-3, the CDR3 gives the full variable domain: ETGVTQSPTHLIKTRGQQVTLRCSSQSGHNTVSWYQQALGQGPQFIFQYYREEENGRGNFPPRFSGLQFPNYSSELNVNALELDDSALYLCASSFHSGRAKIDTQYFGPGTRLTVL.

The chain uses TRBV7-9 and TRBJ1-4, with 9 nucleotides matching TRBD1. The CDR3 contains 15 residues. Germline CDR1 and CDR2: SEHNR and FQNEAQ (reference sequence). Trimming at V came to 5 bases and at J to 5 bases, leaving 6 bases not matched to a gene. The CDR3 nucleotides are TGTGCCAGCAGCACGGGACAGGGAAGGAATGAAAAACTGTTTTTT. As protein: CASSTGQGRNEKLFF.

This clone was picked up one time. The chain is built from TRBV7-9 and TRBJ1-2; D is possibly TRBD1 (6 bases). Germline V lookup: CDR1 SEHNR, CDR2 FQNEAQ (reference sequence). The CDR3 contains 16 residues. Trimming took off 4 bases at V and 4 bases at J, with 19 bases between the two ends. CDR3 DNA: TGTGCCAGCAGCTCGACGAGGGGGGACGGATTCTATGGCTACACCTTC. Amino acid sequence: CASSSTRGDGFYGYTF.

The rearrangement uses TRBV19 and TRBJ2-7; 7 bases match TRBD1. V shed 5 bases and J 2 bases; nucleotides not matched to a gene: 9. CDR1 is LNHDA and CDR2 is SQIVND in the germline V gene (reference sequence). The CDR3 contains 15 residues. The CDR3 nucleotides are TGTGCCAGTAGTTATCTAGGGGGCGGAACCTACGAGCAGTACTTC. This sequence encodes CASSYLGGGTYEQYF.

J is TRBJ2-3 and V is TRBV9, with D possibly matching TRBD2 (6 bases). V was shortened by 2 bases and J by 7 bases, with 14 bases between the two germline ends. The CDR3 is 14 residues long. Per germline, CDR1 SGDLS and CDR2 YYNGEE. The CDR3 protein is CASSVAGSTNTQYF. The CDR3 DNA follows: TGTGCCAGCAGCGTCGCGGGGTCTACGAATACGCAGTATTTT.

The rearrangement uses TRBV2 and TRBJ2-3, with D possibly matching TRBD1 (6 bases). CDR1 is SNHLY, CDR2 FYNNEI, per germline. The length of the CDR3 is 14 residues. Deletions cut 8 bases from V and 3 bases from J, with 15 bases between. The CDR3 spells CASSGHQVTDTQYF. The DNA for the CDR3 is TGTGCCAGCTCGGGACATCAGGTGACAGATACGCAGTATTTT.

J is TRBJ2-5 and V is TRBV7-6, with TRBD2 matching 8 bases. The V and J ends lost 0 bases and 4 bases, in that order; junction bases with no gene match: 7. CDR1 is SGHVS and CDR2 is FNYEAQ in the germline V gene. The CDR3 is made up of 16 amino acids. The chain's CDR3 is CASSLAGAGVLETQYF. The DNA of the CDR3 is TGTGCCAGCAGCTTAGCTGGAGCGGGGGTCTTAGAGACCCAGTACTTC.

The V gene is TRBV28, the J gene TRBJ2-7; D is undetermined. The V end lost 6 bases, the J end lost 4 bases, and 13 bases lay between the germline ends. Per the germline V gene, CDR1 is MDHEN and CDR2 is SYDVKM. The CDR3 length is 13 residues. CDR3 nucleotide sequence: TGTGCCAGCAGGACGATCAATAGATACGAGCAGTACTTC. Protein: CASRTINRYEQYF.

The genes are TRBV28 and TRBJ2-5; 13 nucleotides line up with TRBD2. The V gene's germline CDR1 is MDHEN and CDR2 SYDVKM. The junction had 8 bases not matched to a gene; V was cut back by 9 bases and J by 4 bases. The CDR3 spans 15 residues. The CDR3 DNA is TGTGCCAGTCGGACTAGCGGGGGCCGGGGAGAGACCCAGTACTTC. Translating gives CASRTSGGRGETQYF.

This rearrangement joins TRBV5-4 to TRBJ1-1; unclear D gene. Trimming cost V 4 bases and J 2 bases, with 6 bases left between them. The germline V gene encodes CDR1 SGHNT and CDR2 YYREEE (reference sequence). The CDR3 runs 12 residues. The CDR3 is CASSPRNTEAFF. The CDR3 nucleotides read TGTGCCAGCAGCCCCCGAAACACTGAAGCTTTCTTT.

V gene TRBV7-3 combines with J gene TRBJ2-1; 9 bases agree with TRBD2. The CDR3 spans 17 residues. In germline, CDR1 is SGHTA, CDR2 FQGTGA. The V gene end was trimmed by 2 bases and the J gene end by 0 bases; junction bases not matched to a gene: 5. In nucleotides, the CDR3 is TGTGCCAGCAGCTTATCCTTTAGCGGGAGCTCCTACAATGAGCAGTTCTTC. Encoded protein: CASSLSFSGSSYNEQFF.

This chain uses TRBV11-2 with TRBJ2-7; 7 bases agree with TRBD1. The germline V gene encodes CDR1 SGHAT and CDR2 FQNNGV. This CDR3 contains 15 residues. Trimming at V came to 5 bases and at J to 5 bases, leaving 12 bases not matched to a gene. The CDR3 spells CASSPLTGRGHEQYF. CDR3 DNA: TGTGCCAGCAGCCCATTGACAGGGAGAGGTCACGAGCAGTACTTC. Complete variable domain (other parts from reference TRBV11-2 and TRBJ2-7): EAGVAQSPRYKIIEKRQSVAFWCNPISGHATLYWYQQILGQGPKLLIQFQNNGVVDDSQLPKDRFSAERLKGVDSTLKIQPAKLEDSAVYLCASSPLTGRGHEQYFGPGTRLTVT.

This clone showed up just a few times. CDR3 loop: CASSPVTSFYTGELFF. The CDR3 DNA reads as TGTGCCAGCAGCCCGGTGACTAGCTTCTACACCGGGGAGCTGTTTTTT. The rearrangement uses TRBV7-8 and TRBJ2-2; 7 positions match TRBD2. V trimming: 5 bases; J trimming: 3 bases; junction bases outside the gene matches: 9. Germline CDR1 is SGHVS and CDR2 is FQNEAQ. The CDR3 has 16 amino acids.

The J gene is TRBJ1-5, the V gene TRBV15; a possible D gene is TRBD1 (5 bases). The length of the CDR3 is 15 residues. CDR1 and CDR2 from the germline V gene are LNHNV and YYDKDF (reference sequence). V lost 0 bases and J 5 bases, leaving 11 bases between the germline ends. The CDR3 DNA reads as TGTGCCACCAGCAGAGATCCAGGGCCGGATCAGCCCCAGCATTTT. This gives the protein CATSRDPGPDQPQHF. Full variable domain (remainder filled in from reference TRBV15 and TRBJ1-5): DAMVIQNPRYQVTQFGKPVTLSCSQTLNHNVMYWYQQKSSQAPKLLFHYYDKDFNNEADTPDNFQSRRPNTSFCFLDIRSPGLGDTAMYLCATSRDPGPDQPQHFGDGTRLSIL.

The rearrangement joins TRBV2 to TRBJ2-3; no reliable D call. Germline CDR1 SNHLY, CDR2 FYNNEI. CDR3 length: 14 residues. The CDR3 DNA follows: TGTGCTAAAAAAGGGCATCGTTTCACAGATACGCAGTATTTT. Residues: CAKKGHRFTDTQYF.

The rearrangement uses TRBV5-1 and TRBJ1-1; D gene uncertain. This CDR3 is 12 amino acids long. The V end lost 4 bases, the J end lost 2 bases, and 6 bases lay between the germline ends. Germline loops: CDR1 SGHRS, CDR2 YFSETQ. This chain's CDR3 is CASSRVNTEAFF. Written as DNA, the CDR3 is TGCGCCAGCAGCAGGGTAAACACTGAAGCTTTCTTT.